Below, 17 T cell receptor beta chains from the same sample are listed, as sequenced in a study of cytomegalovirus exposure and HLA in healthy donors (dated by TCRdb to 2017 to 2019). Libraries were made using the immunoSEQ multiplex PCR assay. The immuneACCESS repertoire file appears here via TCRdb, limited to in-frame rearrangements. These files lack a portion of the clones; in checked studies, under half of the deficit traces to unresolved V genes, and the cause of the others is not known. For this sample the table gives about 130,000 clones, of which roughly nine tenths were detected only once. About 3.5% of the sample lies in the top ten. The sequenced sample was PBMCs. The receptors were sampled from a man aged 30 to 39 in good health and CMV-seronegative.

This rearrangement joins TRBV18 to TRBJ2-1, with TRBD2 as a possible D gene (6 bases). CDR3 length: 15 residues. Germline V lookup: CDR1 KGHSH, CDR2 LQKENI. Trimming left V 3 bases short and J 3 bases short, with 12 bases between. This CDR3 is CASSPGGTIYNEQFF. The CDR3 DNA reads as TGTGCCAGCTCACCCGGGGGTACTATCTACAATGAGCAGTTCTTC.

The V and J genes are TRBV28 and TRBJ2-2, with TRBD1 identical over 7 bases. The germline CDR1 and CDR2 sequences are MDHEN and SYDVKM. The CDR3 has 16 amino acids. The V and J ends lost 5 bases and 4 bases, in that order; junction bases with no gene match: 10. This CDR3 is CASSPLSTGTTGELFF. CDR3 DNA sequence: TGTGCCAGCAGTCCGCTATCGACAGGGACCACCGGGGAGCTGTTTTTT.

The genes are TRBV9 and TRBJ2-2; weak D call: TRBD2 (6 bases). V gave up 0 bases and J gave up 2 bases, with 11 bases separating them. There are 16 residues in the CDR3. Germline V gene data show CDR1 as SGDLS and CDR2 as YYNGEE. The CDR3 reads CASSVGGLTNTGELFF. CDR3 DNA sequence: TGTGCCAGCAGCGTAGGGGGACTCACCAACACCGGGGAGCTGTTTTTT.

This chain uses TRBV11-2 with TRBJ1-1; 10 nucleotides match TRBD1. This CDR3 is built from 14 residues. Germline CDR1 SGHAT, CDR2 FQNNGV. Germline trimming cut 5 bases from V and 5 bases from J; bases unmatched to any gene: 5. This CDR3 reads CASSLRTGGTEAFF. The CDR3, as DNA: TGTGCCAGCAGCCTAAGGACAGGGGGGACTGAAGCTTTCTTT.

The V gene is TRBV6-5, the J gene TRBJ2-2; 9 nucleotides agree with TRBD1. V trimming: 9 bases; J trimming: 1 base; junction bases outside the gene matches: 6. The CDR3 extends over 15 amino acids. The germline V gene has CDR1 MNHEY and CDR2 SVGAGI. The CDR3 sequence: CASRTGGRNTGELFF. DNA for the CDR3: TGTGCCAGTAGAACAGGGGGCAGGAACACCGGGGAGCTGTTTTTT.

This chain connects TRBV2 to TRBJ1-1; TRBD1 matches 7 bases. Trimming cost V 8 bases and J 1 base; bases outside gene matches: 7. CDR3 length equals 14 residues. CDR1 is SNHLY and CDR2 is FYNNEI in the germline V gene. In DNA, the CDR3 is TGTGCCAGCGTTTACAGGGGATCGAACACTGAAGCTTTCTTT. This encodes CASVYRGSNTEAFF.

This chain connects TRBV21-1 to TRBJ1-5; the table's D call, TRBD1, was not checked against the DNA. TRBV21-1 is termed a pseudogene. The CDR3 is 17 amino acids. CDR3 DNA: TGTGCCAGCAGCAAAGTTTGCCAGGGGCCTTACAATCAGCCCCAGCATTTT. Its translation is CASSKVCQGPYNQPQHF.

V and J are TRBV7-3 and TRBJ2-5, with TRBD2 matching 8 bases. V lost 1 base and J lost 8; bases outside the gene matches: 12. The CDR3 loop spans 16 amino acids. The germline V gene encodes CDR1 SGHTA and CDR2 FQGTGA. For the CDR3, the DNA is TGTGCCAGCAGCTTAATACAAGCGGGGGAAGGTGGAACCCAGTACTTC. Its protein is CASSLIQAGEGGTQYF.

Only one count was recorded for this clone. The V and J genes are TRBV28 and TRBJ1-1, with 9 bases that match TRBD1. With 3 bases clipped from V and 1 base from J, the junction kept 3 bases outside the gene matches. Germline CDR1 reads MDHEN; CDR2 reads SYDVKM. The CDR3 runs to 15 residues. CDR3 coding DNA: TGTGCCAGCAGTTTGACAGGGGGACCGAACACTGAAGCTTTCTTT. Its protein product is CASSLTGGPNTEAFF.

The chain is built from TRBV5-6 and TRBJ2-7; weak D call: TRBD2 (5 bases). The germline CDR1 and CDR2 sequences are SGHDT and YYEEEE. The V end was cut by 3 bases, the J end by 1 base, with 8 bases between. The CDR3 length is 13 residues. The CDR3: CASSWTGSYEQYF. In DNA, the CDR3 is TGTGCCAGCAGCTGGACGGGGTCCTACGAGCAGTACTTC.

This clone has a handful of counts. This chain uses TRBV6-4 with TRBJ2-3; 7 nucleotides agree with TRBD1. From germline, CDR1 is MRHNA and CDR2 SNTAGT. V shed 4 bases, J shed 1 base, and the junction held 8 bases outside the gene matches. The CDR3 length is 16 residues. The CDR3, as DNA: TGTGCCAGCAGTGCCGAAACTACAGGGGGCACAGATACGCAGTATTTT. Translated: CASSAETTGGTDTQYF.

V and J are TRBV6-5 and TRBJ2-7; 11 bases match TRBD1. This CDR3 is 16 amino acids long. V gave up 3 bases and J gave up 2 bases; unmatched junction bases: 6. The germline V gene encodes CDR1 MNHEY and CDR2 SVGAGI. CDR3 amino acids: CASSYSGQGGTYEQYF. The CDR3 nucleotides read TGTGCCAGCAGTTATTCGGGACAGGGGGGAACCTACGAGCAGTACTTC.

This rearrangement joins TRBV10-2 to TRBJ2-7; 7 bases align to TRBD2. Trimming cost V 3 bases and J 0 bases; bases outside gene matches: 8. In germline, CDR1 is WSHSY, CDR2 SAAADI. This CDR3 is 16 amino acids long. Here the CDR3 DNA reads TGCGCCAGCAGTGATTCGACGGGACTACTCTCCTACGAGCAGTACTTC. As protein: CASSDSTGLLSYEQYF.

The rearrangement links TRBV4-1 to TRBJ2-5, with D perhaps TRBD1 (5 bases). Germline V lookup: CDR1 MGHRA, CDR2 YSYEKL. CDR3 length: 13 amino acids. The V and J ends lost 4 bases and 2 bases respectively, with 8 bases between them. For the CDR3, the DNA is TGCGCCAGCAGCCGAGGACAACAAGAGACCCAGTACTTC. Protein product: CASSRGQQETQYF.

The V and J genes are TRBV5-1 and TRBJ2-7; TRBD2 is a possible D gene (5 bases). Trimming cost V 0 bases and J 4 bases, with 20 bases left between them. CDR1 is SGHRS, CDR2 YFSETQ, per germline. The CDR3 extends over 17 amino acids. CDR3 residues: CASSLVATGSAIYEQYF. CDR3 bases: TGCGCCAGCAGCTTGGTGGCTACGGGATCGGCGATATACGAGCAGTACTTC.

V gene TRBV15 combines with J gene TRBJ2-7; perhaps TRBD1 as D (6 bases). The V and J ends lost 3 bases and 4 bases respectively, with 10 bases between them. Germline V CDR1 and CDR2: LNHNV, YYDKDF (reference sequence). This CDR3 contains 13 residues. CDR3 in amino acids: CATSRTGRYEQYF. The CDR3 coding sequence is TGTGCCACCAGCAGGACAGGAAGATACGAGCAGTACTTC. Drawing the rest from reference TRBV15 and TRBJ2-7, the complete variable domain is DAMVIQNPRYQVTQFGKPVTLSCSQTLNHNVMYWYQQKSSQAPKLLFHYYDKDFNNEADTPDNFQSRRPNTSFCFLDIRSPGLGDTAMYLCATSRTGRYEQYFGPGTRLTVT.

This clone is a singleton in its sample. The rearrangement joins TRBV5-8 to TRBJ1-2; the D is unclear. Germline CDR1 and CDR2: SGHTS and YDEGEE. The CDR3 loop spans 14 amino acids. V was pared by 6 bases and J by 10 bases, with 22 bases between. CDR3 region: CASISQAKLFYYTF. In DNA form, the CDR3 reads TGTGCCAGCATCTCCCAAGCGAAACTTTTTTACTACACCTTC.